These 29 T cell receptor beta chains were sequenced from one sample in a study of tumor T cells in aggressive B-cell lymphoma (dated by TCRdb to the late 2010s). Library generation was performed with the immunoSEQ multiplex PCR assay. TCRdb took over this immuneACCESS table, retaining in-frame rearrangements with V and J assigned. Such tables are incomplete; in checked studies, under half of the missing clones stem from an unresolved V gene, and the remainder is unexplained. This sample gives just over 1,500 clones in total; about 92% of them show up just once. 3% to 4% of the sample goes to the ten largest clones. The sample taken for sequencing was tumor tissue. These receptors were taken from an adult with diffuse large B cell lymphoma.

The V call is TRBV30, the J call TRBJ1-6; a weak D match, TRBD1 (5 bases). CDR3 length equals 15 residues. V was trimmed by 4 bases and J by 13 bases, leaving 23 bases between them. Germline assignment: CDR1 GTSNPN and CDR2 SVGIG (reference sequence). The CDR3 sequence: CAWTLTGGSPAPLHF. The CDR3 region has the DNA TGTGCCTGGACCCTCACGGGGGGTTCACCTGCGCCCCTCCACTTT.

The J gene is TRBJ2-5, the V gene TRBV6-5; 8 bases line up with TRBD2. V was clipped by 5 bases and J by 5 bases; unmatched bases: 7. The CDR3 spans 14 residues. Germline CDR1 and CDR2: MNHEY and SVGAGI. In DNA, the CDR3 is TGTGCCAGCAGTCAGACAGGCGGGGGGGAGACCCAGTACTTC. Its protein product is CASSQTGGGETQYF.

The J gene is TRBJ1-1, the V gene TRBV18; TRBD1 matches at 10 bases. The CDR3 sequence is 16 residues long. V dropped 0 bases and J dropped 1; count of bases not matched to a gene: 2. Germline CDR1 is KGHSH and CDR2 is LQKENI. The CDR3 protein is CASSPPGTGANTEAFF. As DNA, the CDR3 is TGTGCCAGCTCACCACCAGGGACAGGGGCGAACACTGAAGCTTTCTTT.

The CDR3 region is CASSQEGLSNEQFF. In DNA form, the CDR3 reads TGCGCCAGCAGCCAAGAGGGACTCAGCAATGAGCAGTTCTTC. This chain uses TRBV4-1 with TRBJ2-1; weak D call: TRBD2 (6 bases). With 0 bases removed from V and 6 bases from J, the gap between germline ends came to 9 bases. The germline V gene has CDR1 MGHRA and CDR2 YSYEKL. This CDR3 has 14 residues.

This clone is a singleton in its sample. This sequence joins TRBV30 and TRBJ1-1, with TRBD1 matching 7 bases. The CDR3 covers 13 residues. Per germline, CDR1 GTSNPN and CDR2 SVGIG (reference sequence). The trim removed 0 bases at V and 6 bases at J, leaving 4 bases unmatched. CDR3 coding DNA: TGTGCCTGGAGTGTAAGACAGGGCTCTGAAGCTTTCTTT. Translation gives CAWSVRQGSEAFF.

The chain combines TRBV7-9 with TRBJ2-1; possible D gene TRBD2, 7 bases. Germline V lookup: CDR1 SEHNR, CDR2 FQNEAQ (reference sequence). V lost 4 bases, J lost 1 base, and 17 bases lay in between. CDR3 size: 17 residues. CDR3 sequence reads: CASSSGGRGPSYNEQFF. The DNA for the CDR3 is TGTGCCAGCAGCTCAGGAGGGCGGGGGCCTTCCTACAATGAGCAGTTCTTC.

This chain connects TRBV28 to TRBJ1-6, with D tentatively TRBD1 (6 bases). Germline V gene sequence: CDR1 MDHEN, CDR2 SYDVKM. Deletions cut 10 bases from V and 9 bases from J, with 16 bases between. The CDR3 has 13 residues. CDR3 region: CAISGGSSSPLHF. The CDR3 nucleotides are TGTGCCATCTCTGGGGGCAGTAGTTCACCCCTCCACTTT.

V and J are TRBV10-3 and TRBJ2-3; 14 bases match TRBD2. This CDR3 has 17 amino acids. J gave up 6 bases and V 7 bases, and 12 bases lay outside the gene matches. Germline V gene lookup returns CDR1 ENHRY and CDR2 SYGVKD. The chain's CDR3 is CAITRTGTSGGRDTQYF. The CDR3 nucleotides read TGTGCCATCACACGGACCGGGACTAGCGGGGGAAGGGATACGCAGTATTTT.

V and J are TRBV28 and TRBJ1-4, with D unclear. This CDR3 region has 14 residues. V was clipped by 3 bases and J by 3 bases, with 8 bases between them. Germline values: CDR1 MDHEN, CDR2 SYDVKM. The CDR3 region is CASSFYGSNEKLFF. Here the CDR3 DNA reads TGTGCCAGCAGTTTTTACGGGTCTAATGAAAAACTGTTTTTT.

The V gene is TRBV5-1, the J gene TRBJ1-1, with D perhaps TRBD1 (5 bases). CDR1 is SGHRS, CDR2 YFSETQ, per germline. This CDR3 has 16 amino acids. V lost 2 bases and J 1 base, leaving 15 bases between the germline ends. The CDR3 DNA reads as TGCGCCAGCAGCTTCTCTACAGGACGGACGAACACTGAAGCTTTCTTT. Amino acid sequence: CASSFSTGRTNTEAFF. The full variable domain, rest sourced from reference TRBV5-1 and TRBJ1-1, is KAGVTQTPRYLIKTRGQQVTLSCSPISGHRSVSWYQQTPGQGLQFLFEYFSETQRNKGNFPGRFSGRQFSNSRSEMNVSTLELGDSALYLCASSFSTGRTNTEAFFGQGTRLTVV.

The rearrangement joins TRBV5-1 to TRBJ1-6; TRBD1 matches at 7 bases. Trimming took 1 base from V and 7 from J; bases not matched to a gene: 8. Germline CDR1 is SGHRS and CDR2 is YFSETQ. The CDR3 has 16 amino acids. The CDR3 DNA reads TGCGCCAGCAGCTTGAGCCGGGACAGATTCAATTCACCCCTCCACTTT. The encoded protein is CASSLSRDRFNSPLHF. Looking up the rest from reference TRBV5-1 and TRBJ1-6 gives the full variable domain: KAGVTQTPRYLIKTRGQQVTLSCSPISGHRSVSWYQQTPGQGLQFLFEYFSETQRNKGNFPGRFSGRQFSNSRSEMNVSTLELGDSALYLCASSLSRDRFNSPLHFGNGTRLTVT.

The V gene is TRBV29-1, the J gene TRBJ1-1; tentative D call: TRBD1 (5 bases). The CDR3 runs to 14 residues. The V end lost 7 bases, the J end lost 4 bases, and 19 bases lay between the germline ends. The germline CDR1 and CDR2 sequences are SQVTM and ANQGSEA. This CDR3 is CSALGGVDSTEAFF. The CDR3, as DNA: TGCAGCGCCTTGGGGGGGGTTGACAGCACTGAAGCTTTCTTT. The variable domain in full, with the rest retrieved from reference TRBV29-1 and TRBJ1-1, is SAVISQKPSRDICQRGTSLTIQCQVDSQVTMMFWYRQQPGQSLTLIATANQGSEATYESGFVIDKFPISRPNLTFSTLTVSNMSPEDSSIYLCSALGGVDSTEAFFGQGTRLTVV.

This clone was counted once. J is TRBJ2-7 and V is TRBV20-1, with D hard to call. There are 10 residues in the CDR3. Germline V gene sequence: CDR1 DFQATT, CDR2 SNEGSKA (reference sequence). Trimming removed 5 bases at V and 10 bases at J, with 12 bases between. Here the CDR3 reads CSAGYAGQYF. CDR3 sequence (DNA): TGCAGTGCTGGATATGCAGGCCAGTACTTC.

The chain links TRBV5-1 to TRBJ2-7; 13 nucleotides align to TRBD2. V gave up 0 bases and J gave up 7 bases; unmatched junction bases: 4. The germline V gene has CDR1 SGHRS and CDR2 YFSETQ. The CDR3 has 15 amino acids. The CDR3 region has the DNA TGCGCCAGCAGCTTGGGACTAGCGGGGGGTGATGAGCAGTACTTC. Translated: CASSLGLAGGDEQYF.

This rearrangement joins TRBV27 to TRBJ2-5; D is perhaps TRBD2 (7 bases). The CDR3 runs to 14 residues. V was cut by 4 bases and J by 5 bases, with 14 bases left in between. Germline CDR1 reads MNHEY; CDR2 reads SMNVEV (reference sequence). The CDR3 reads CASSWAGAWETQYF. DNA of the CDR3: TGTGCCAGCAGTTGGGCGGGGGCTTGGGAGACCCAGTACTTC.

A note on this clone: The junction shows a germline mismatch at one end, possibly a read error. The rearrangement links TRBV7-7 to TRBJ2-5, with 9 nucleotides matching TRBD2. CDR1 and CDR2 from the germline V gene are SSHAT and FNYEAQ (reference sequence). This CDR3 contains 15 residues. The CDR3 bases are TGTGCTAGCAGCTTAAATTTAGCGGGGGTGGAGACCCAGTACTTC. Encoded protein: CASSLNLAGVETQYF.

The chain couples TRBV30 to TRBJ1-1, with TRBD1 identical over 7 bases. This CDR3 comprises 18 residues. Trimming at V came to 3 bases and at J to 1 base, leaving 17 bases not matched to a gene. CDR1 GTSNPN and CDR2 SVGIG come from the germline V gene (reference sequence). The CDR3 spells CAWRLQFRGSNRNTEAFF. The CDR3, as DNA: TGTGCCTGGAGACTCCAATTCAGGGGGTCGAACAGGAACACTGAAGCTTTCTTT.

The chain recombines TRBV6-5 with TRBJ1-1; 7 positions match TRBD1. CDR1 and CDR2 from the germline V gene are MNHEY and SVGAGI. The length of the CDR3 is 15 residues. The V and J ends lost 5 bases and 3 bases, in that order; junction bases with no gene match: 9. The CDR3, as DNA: TGTGCCAGCAGTACCTTCGGGACAGCCTACACTGAAGCTTTCTTT. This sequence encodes CASSTFGTAYTEAFF.

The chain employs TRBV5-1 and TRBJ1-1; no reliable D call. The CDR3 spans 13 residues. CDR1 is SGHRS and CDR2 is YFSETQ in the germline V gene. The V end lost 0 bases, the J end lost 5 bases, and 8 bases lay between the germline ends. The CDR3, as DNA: TGCGCCAGCAGCTTGGGTCCGGAGACTGAAGCTTTCTTT. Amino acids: CASSLGPETEAFF.

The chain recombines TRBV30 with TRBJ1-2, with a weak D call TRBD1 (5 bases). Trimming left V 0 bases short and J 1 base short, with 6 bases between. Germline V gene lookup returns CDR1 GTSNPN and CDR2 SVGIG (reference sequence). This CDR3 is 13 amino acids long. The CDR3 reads CAWSVDSNYGYTF. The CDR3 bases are TGTGCCTGGAGTGTAGACAGTAACTATGGCTACACCTTC. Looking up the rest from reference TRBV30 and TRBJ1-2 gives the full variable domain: SQTIHQWPATLVQPVGSPLSLECTVEGTSNPNLYWYRQAAGRGLQLLFYSVGIGQISSEVPQNLSASRPQDRQFILSSKKLLLSDSGFYLCAWSVDSNYGYTFGSGTRLTVV.

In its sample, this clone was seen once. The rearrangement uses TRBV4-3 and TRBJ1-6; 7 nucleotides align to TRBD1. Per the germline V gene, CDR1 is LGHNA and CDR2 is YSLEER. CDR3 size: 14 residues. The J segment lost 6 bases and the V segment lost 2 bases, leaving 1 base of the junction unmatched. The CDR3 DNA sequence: TGCGCCAGCAGCCAATGGGACAGTAATTCACCCCTCCACTTT. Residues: CASSQWDSNSPLHF.

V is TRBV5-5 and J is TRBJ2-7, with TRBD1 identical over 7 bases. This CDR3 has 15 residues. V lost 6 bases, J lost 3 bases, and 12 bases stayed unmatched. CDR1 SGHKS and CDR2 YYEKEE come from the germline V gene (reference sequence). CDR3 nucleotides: TGTGCCAGCATCCTAGACCCGGACAGGTTCTACGAGCAGTACTTC. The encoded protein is CASILDPDRFYEQYF.

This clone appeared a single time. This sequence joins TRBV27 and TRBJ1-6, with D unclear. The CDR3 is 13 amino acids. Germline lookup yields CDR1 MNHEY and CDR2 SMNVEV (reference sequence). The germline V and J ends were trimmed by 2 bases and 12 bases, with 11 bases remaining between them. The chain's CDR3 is CASSLGPTRPLHF. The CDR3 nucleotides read TGTGCCAGCAGTTTAGGGCCCACCCGACCCCTCCACTTT.

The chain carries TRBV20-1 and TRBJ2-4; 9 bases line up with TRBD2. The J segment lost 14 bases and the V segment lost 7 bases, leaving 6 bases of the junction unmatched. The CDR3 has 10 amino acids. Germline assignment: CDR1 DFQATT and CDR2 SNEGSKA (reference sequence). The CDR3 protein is CSVSAGGKYF. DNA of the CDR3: TGCAGTGTCTCAGCGGGGGGAAAGTACTTC.

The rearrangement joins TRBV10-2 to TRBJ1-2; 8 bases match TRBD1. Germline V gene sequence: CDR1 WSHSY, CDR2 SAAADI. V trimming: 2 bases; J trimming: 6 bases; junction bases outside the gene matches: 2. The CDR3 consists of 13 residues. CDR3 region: CASSEGRGHGYTF. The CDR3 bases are TGCGCCAGCAGTGAGGGCAGGGGGCATGGCTACACCTTC.

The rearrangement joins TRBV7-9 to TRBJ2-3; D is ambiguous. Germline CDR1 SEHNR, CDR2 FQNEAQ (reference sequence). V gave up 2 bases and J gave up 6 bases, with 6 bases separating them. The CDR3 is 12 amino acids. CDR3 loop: CASSLYSDTQYF. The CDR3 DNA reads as TGTGCCAGCAGCTTATACAGCGATACGCAGTATTTT. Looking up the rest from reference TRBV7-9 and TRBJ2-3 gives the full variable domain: DTGVSQNPRHKITKRGQNVTFRCDPISEHNRLYWYRQTLGQGPEFLTYFQNEAQLEKSRLLSDRFSAERPKGSFSTLEIQRTEQGDSAMYLCASSLYSDTQYFGPGTRLTVL.

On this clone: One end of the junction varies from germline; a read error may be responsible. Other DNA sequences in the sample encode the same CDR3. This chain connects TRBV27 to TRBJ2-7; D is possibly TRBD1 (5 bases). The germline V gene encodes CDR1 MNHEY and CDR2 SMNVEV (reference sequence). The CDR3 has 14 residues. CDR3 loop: CASSLTAGHHEQYF. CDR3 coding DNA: TGCGCCAGCAGTTTAACGGCAGGGCACCACGAGCAGTACTTC.

Here the CDR3 DNA reads TGTGCCAGCAGCTTAAAACCCCAGGGGGCGAGGAACGAGCAGTACTTC. Amino acids: CASSLKPQGARNEQYF. This chain joins TRBV7-3 and TRBJ2-7; 8 bases fit TRBD1. CDR1 and CDR2 (germline): SGHTA, FQGTGA. V lost 1 base and J lost 5; bases outside the gene matches: 10. The CDR3 is 16 amino acids.

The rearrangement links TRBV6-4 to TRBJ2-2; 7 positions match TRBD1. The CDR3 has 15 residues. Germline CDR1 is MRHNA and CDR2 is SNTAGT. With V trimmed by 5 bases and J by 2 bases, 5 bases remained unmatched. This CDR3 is CASSRDSLNTGELFF. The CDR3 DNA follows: TGTGCCAGCAGTCGGGACAGTTTAAACACCGGGGAGCTGTTTTTT.